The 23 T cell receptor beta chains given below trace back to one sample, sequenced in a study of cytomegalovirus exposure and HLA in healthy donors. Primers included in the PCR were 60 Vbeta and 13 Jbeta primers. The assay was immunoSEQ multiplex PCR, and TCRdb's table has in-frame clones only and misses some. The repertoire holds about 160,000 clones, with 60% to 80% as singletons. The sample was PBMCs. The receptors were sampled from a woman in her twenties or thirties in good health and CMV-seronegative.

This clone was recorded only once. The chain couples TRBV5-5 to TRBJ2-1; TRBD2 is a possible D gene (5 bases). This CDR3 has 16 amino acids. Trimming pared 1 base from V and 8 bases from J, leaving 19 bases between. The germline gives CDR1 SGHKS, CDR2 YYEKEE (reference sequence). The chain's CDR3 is CASSLSSQRRYDEQFF. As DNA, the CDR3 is TGTGCCAGCAGCTTGTCTTCGCAGCGGCGGTACGATGAGCAGTTCTTC.

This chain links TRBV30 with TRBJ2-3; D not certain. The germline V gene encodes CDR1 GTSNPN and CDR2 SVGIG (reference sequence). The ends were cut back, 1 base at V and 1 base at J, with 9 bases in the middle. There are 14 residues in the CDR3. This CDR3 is CAWSAEKGTDTQYF. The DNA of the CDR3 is TGTGCCTGGAGTGCGGAGAAGGGCACAGATACGCAGTATTTT.

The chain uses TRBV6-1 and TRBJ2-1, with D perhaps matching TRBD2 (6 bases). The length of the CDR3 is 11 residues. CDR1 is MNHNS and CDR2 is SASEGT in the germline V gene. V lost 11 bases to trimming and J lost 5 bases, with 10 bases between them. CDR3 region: CALWGDNEQFF. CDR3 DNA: TGTGCCCTCTGGGGGGACAATGAGCAGTTCTTC.

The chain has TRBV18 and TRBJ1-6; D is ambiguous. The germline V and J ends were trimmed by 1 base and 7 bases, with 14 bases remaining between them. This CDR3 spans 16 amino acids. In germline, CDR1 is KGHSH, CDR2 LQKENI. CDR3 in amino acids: CASSPLAAQINSPLHF. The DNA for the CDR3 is TGTGCCAGCTCACCACTAGCGGCACAGATAAATTCACCCCTCCACTTT.

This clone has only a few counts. CDR3 residues: CAWSVRGGNYEQYF. The CDR3 DNA reads TGTGCCTGGAGTGTAAGGGGGGGGAACTACGAGCAGTACTTC. The chain has TRBV30 and TRBJ2-7; perhaps TRBD2 as D (7 bases). Germline lookup yields CDR1 GTSNPN and CDR2 SVGIG (reference sequence). CDR3 length: 14 residues. Trimming pared 0 bases from V and 3 bases from J, leaving 12 bases between.

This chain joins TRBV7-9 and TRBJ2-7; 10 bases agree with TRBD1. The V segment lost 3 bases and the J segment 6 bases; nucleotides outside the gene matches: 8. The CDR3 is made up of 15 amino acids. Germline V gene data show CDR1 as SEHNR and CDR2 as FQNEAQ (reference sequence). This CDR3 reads CASSFQTGTGVEQYF. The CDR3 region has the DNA TGTGCCAGCAGCTTTCAAACCGGGACAGGGGTCGAGCAGTACTTC.

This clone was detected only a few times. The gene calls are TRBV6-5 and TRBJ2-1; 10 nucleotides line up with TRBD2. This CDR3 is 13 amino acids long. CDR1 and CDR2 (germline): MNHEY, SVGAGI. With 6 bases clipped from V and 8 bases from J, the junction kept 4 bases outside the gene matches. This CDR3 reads CASRSGLAHEQFF. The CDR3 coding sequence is TGTGCCAGCAGATCGGGACTAGCGCATGAGCAGTTCTTC.

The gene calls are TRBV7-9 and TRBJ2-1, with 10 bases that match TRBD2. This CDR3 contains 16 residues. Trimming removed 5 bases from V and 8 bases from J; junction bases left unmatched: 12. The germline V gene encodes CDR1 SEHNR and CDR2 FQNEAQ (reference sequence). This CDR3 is CASSVSGGLAGDEQFF. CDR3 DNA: TGTGCCAGCAGCGTTAGCGGGGGGTTGGCGGGCGATGAGCAGTTCTTC.

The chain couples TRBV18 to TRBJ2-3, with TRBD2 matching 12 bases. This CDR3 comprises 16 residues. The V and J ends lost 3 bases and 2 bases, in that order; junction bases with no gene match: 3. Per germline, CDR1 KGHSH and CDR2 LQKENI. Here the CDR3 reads CASSPWTSGATDTQYF. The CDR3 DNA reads TGTGCCAGCTCACCTTGGACTAGCGGGGCCACAGATACGCAGTATTTT.

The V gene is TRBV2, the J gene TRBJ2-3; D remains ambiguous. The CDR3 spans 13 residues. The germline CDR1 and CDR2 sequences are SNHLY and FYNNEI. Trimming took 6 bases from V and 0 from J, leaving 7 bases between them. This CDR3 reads CASSPVSTDTQYF. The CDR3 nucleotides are TGTGCCAGCAGCCCCGTGAGCACAGATACGCAGTATTTT.

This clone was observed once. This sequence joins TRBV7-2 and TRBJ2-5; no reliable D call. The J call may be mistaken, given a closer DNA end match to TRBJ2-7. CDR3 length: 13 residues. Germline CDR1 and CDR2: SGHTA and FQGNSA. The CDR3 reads CASSFSAAYEQYF. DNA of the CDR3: TGTGCCAGCAGCTTCTCCGCGGCCTACGAGCAGTACTTC.

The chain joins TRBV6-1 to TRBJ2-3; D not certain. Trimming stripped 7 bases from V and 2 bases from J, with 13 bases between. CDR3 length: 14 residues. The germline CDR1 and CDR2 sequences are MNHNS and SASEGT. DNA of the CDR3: TGTGCCAGCACCCAACGGGTCCTCACAGATACGCAGTATTTT. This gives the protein CASTQRVLTDTQYF.

Here the CDR3 DNA reads TGTGCCAGCAGCCCGGGACAGGGGGCCTACAATGAGCAGTTCTTC. Translation: CASSPGQGAYNEQFF. This rearrangement joins TRBV2 to TRBJ2-1, with 11 bases lining up with TRBD1. The CDR3 runs to 15 residues. Germline loops: CDR1 SNHLY, CDR2 FYNNEI. V trimming: 6 bases; J trimming: 2 bases; junction bases outside the gene matches: 3.

The CDR3 loop reads CASRPGTATTGELFF. The CDR3 DNA sequence: TGCGCCAGCAGACCCGGGACAGCCACCACCGGGGAGCTGTTTTTT. The chain combines TRBV5-1 with TRBJ2-2, with 7 bases lining up with TRBD1. The CDR3 loop spans 15 amino acids. The V and J ends lost 5 bases and 4 bases, in that order; junction bases with no gene match: 8. The V gene's germline CDR1 is SGHRS and CDR2 YFSETQ.

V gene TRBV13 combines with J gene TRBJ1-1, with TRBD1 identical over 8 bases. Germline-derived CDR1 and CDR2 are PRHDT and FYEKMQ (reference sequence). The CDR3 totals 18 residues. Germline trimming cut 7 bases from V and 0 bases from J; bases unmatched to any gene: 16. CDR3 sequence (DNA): TGTGCCAGCAACCAAGAAAGGACAGGGCCCCCAATGAACACTGAAGCTTTCTTT. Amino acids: CASNQERTGPPMNTEAFF.

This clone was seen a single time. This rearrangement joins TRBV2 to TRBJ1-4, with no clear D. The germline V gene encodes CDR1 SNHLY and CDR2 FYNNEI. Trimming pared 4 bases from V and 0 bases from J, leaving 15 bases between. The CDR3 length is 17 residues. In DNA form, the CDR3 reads TGTGCCAGCAGTGGTGAGATGGAGAGGCCAACTAATGAAAAACTGTTTTTT. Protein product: CASSGEMERPTNEKLFF. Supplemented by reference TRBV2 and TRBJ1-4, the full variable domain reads EPEVTQTPSHQVTQMGQEVILRCVPISNHLYFYWYRQILGQKVEFLVSFYNNEISEKSEIFDDQFSVERPDGSNFTLKIRSTKLEDSAMYFCASSGEMERPTNEKLFFGSGTQLSVL.

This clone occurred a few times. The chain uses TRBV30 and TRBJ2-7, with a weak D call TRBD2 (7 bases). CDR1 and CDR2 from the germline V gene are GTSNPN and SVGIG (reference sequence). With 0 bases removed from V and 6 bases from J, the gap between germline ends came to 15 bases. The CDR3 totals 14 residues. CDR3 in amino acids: CAWSVGGGALEQYF. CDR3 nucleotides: TGTGCCTGGAGTGTAGGAGGGGGGGCCCTCGAGCAGTACTTC.

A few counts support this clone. The CDR3 DNA sequence: TGCGCCAGCAGCTTGGGACCAGCGGGGGGGCCGAGAGAGACCCAGTACTTC. Its protein product is CASSLGPAGGPRETQYF. V and J are TRBV5-1 and TRBJ2-5; 10 nucleotides align to TRBD2. V was clipped by 0 bases and J by 4 bases; unmatched bases: 9. The CDR3 loop spans 17 amino acids. Germline V gene lookup returns CDR1 SGHRS and CDR2 YFSETQ.

The CDR3 protein is CASSLDAGGNQPQHF. The CDR3 DNA reads as TGCGCCAGCAGCTTGGATGCGGGTGGCAATCAGCCCCAGCATTTT. V is TRBV5-1 and J is TRBJ1-5; D gene uncertain. Trimming pared 0 bases from V and 2 bases from J, leaving 9 bases between. Germline CDR1 and CDR2: SGHRS and YFSETQ. This CDR3 is built from 15 residues. Full variable domain (outside the CDR3, taken from reference TRBV5-1 and TRBJ1-5): KAGVTQTPRYLIKTRGQQVTLSCSPISGHRSVSWYQQTPGQGLQFLFEYFSETQRNKGNFPGRFSGRQFSNSRSEMNVSTLELGDSALYLCASSLDAGGNQPQHFGDGTRLSIL.

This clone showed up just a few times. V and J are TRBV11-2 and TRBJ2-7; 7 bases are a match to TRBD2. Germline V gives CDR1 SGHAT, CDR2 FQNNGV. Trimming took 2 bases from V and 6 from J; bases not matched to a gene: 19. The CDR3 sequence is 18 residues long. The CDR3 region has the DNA TGTGCCAGCAGCTTACTCAATCTGGCAGCGGGGAGGCGCAGCGAGCAGTACTTC. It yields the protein CASSLLNLAAGRRSEQYF.

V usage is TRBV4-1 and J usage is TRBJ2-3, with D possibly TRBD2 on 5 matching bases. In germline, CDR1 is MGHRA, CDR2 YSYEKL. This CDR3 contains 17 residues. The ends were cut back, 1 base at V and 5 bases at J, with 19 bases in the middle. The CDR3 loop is CASSQGLGSADGDTQYF. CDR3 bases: TGCGCCAGCAGCCAAGGACTGGGGTCAGCGGATGGAGATACGCAGTATTTT.

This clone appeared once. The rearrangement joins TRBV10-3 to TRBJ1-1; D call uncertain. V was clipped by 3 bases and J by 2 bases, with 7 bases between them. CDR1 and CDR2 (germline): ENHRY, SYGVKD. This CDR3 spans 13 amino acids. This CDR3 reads CAISEPGNTEAFF. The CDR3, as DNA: TGTGCCATCAGTGAACCGGGAAACACTGAAGCTTTCTTT.

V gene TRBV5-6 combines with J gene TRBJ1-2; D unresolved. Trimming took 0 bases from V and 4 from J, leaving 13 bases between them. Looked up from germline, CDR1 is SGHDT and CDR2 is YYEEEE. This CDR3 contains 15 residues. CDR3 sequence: CASSLAGGPIYGYTF. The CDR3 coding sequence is TGTGCCAGCAGCTTGGCTGGTGGGCCAATCTATGGCTACACCTTC.